The clone carrying this T cell receptor (beta chain) was seen only a few times. The antigen is undetermined. TCRdb called the 5' RACE reads again in MiXCR, with one record for every CDR3 protein. The sample consists of around 890,000 distinct CDR3 sequences, about 10% of them appearing once. CDR3 length equals 14 residues. Germline assignment: CDR1 DFQATT and CDR2 SNEGSKA (reference sequence). Trimming removed 3 bases at V and 7 bases at J, with 13 bases between. This record belongs to a study of CD8 T cells in ankylosing spondylitis. General study findings and limits: Reactive arthritis synovial fluid and blood previously showed some of these motif variants. One TCR beta motif, made up of under ten highly homologous variants, appeared characteristic of ankylosing spondylitis blood.

The material sequenced was blood, either unsorted or a sorted T cell fraction (not recorded which). This chain links TRBV20-1 with TRBJ1-6; D gene uncertain. The clonotype originates from a male donor with ankylosing spondylitis. The CDR3 sequence: CSARPRSGNSPLHF. The CDR3 DNA sequence: TGCAGTGCTAGGCCTCGGTCGGGGAATTCACCCCTCCACTTT.